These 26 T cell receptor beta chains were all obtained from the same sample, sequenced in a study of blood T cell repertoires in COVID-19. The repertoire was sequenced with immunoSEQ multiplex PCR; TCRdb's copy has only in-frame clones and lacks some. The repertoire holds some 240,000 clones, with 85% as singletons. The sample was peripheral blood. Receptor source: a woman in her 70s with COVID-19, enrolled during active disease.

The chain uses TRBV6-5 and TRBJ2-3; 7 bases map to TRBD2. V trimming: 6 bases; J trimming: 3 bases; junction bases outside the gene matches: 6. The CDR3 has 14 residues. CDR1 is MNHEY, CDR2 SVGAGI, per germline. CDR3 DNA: TGTGCCAGCAGCAGTGGACTAGGGACAGATACGCAGTATTTT. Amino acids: CASSSGLGTDTQYF.

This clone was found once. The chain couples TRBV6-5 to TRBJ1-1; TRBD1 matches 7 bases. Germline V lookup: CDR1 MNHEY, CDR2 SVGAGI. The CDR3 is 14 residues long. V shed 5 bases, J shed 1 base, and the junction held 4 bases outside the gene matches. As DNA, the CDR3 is TGTGCCAGCAGTCTAGGGACAGAGAACACTGAAGCTTTCTTT. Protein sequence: CASSLGTENTEAFF.

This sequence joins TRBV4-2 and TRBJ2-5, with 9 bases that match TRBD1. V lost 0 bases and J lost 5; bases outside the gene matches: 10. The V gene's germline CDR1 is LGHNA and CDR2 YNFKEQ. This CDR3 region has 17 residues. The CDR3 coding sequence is TGTGCCAGCAGCCAAGAGTACCGACAGGGGGATGGGGAGACCCAGTACTTC. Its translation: CASSQEYRQGDGETQYF.

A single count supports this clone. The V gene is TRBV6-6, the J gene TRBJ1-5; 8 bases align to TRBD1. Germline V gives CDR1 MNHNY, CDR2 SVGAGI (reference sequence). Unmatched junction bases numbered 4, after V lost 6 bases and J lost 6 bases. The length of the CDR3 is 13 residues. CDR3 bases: TGTGCCAGCAGGGACAGGGACGTTCAGCCCCAGCATTTT. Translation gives CASRDRDVQPQHF.

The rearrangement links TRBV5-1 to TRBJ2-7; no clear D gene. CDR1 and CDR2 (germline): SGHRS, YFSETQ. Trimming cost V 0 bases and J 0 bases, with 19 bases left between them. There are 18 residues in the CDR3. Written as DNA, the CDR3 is TGCGCCAGCAGCTTGGGTGGAACCGGGTCCTTGACCTCCTACGAGCAGTACTTC. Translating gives CASSLGGTGSLTSYEQYF.

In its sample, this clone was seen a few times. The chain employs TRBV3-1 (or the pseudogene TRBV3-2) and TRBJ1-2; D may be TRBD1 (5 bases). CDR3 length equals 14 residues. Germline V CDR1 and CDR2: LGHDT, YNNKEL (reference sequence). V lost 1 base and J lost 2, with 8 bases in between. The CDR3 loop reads CASSQGGENYGYTF. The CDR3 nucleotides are TGTGCCAGCAGCCAAGGGGGCGAGAACTATGGCTACACCTTC.

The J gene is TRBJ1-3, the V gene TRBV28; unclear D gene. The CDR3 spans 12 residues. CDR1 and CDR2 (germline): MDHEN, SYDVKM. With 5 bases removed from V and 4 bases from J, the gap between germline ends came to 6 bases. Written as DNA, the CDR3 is TGTGCCAGCAGTCAACAGGGAAACACCATATATTTT. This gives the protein CASSQQGNTIYF.

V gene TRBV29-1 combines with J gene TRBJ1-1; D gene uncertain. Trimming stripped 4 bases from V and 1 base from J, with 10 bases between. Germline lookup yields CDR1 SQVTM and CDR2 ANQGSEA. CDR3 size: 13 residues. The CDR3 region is CSVGSFGNTEAFF. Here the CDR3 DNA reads TGCAGCGTTGGCTCTTTCGGGAACACTGAAGCTTTCTTT. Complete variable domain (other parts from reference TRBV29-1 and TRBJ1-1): SAVISQKPSRDICQRGTSLTIQCQVDSQVTMMFWYRQQPGQSLTLIATANQGSEATYESGFVIDKFPISRPNLTFSTLTVSNMSPEDSSIYLCSVGSFGNTEAFFGQGTRLTVV.

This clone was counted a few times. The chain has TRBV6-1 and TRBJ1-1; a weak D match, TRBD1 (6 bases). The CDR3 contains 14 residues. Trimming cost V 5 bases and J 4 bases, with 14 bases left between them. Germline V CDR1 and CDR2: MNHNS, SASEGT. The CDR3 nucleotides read TGTGCCAGCAGTTATGTTGGGGGCGTCACTGAAGCTTTCTTT. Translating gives CASSYVGGVTEAFF.

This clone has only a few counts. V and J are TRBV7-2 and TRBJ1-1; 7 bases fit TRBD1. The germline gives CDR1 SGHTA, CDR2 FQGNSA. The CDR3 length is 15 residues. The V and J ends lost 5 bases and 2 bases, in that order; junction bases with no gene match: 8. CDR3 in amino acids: CASSDVGTVNTEAFF. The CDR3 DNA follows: TGTGCCAGCAGCGACGTAGGGACAGTAAACACTGAAGCTTTCTTT.

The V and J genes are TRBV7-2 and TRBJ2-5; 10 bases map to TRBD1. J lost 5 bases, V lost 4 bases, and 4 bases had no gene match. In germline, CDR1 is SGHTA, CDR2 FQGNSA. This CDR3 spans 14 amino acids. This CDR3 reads CASSWDRGKETQYF. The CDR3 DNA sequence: TGTGCCAGCAGCTGGGACAGGGGAAAGGAGACCCAGTACTTC.

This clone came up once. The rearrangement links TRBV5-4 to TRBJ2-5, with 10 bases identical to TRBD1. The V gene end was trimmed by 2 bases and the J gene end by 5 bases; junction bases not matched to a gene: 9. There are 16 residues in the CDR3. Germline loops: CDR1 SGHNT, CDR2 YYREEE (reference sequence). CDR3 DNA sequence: TGTGCCAGCAGCTTTACCGGGACAGGGGTCAGTGAGACCCAGTACTTC. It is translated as CASSFTGTGVSETQYF.

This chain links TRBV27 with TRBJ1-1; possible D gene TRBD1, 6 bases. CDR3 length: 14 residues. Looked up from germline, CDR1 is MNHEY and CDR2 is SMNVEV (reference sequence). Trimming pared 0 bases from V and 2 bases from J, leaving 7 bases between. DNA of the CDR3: TGTGCCAGCAGTTTATCGGGACATAACACTGAAGCTTTCTTT. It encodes CASSLSGHNTEAFF.

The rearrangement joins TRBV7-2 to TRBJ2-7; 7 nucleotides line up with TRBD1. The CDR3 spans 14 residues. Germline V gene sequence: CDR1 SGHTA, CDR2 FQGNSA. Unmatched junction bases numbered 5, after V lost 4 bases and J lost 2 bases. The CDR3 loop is CASSWTGQTYEQYF. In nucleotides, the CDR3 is TGTGCCAGCAGCTGGACAGGACAAACCTACGAGCAGTACTTC. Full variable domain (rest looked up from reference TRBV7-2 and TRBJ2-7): GAGVSQSPSNKVTEKGKDVELRCDPISGHTALYWYRQSLGQGLEFLIYFQGNSAPDKSGLPSDRFSAERTGGSVSTLTIQRTQQEDSAVYLCASSWTGQTYEQYFGPGTRLTVT.

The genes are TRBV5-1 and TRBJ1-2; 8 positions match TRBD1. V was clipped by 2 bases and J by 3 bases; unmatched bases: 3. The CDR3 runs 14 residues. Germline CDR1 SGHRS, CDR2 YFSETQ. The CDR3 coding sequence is TGCGCCAGCAGCTTCCAGGGGGCGGACTATGGCTACACCTTC. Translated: CASSFQGADYGYTF. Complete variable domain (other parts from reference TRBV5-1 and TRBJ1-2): KAGVTQTPRYLIKTRGQQVTLSCSPISGHRSVSWYQQTPGQGLQFLFEYFSETQRNKGNFPGRFSGRQFSNSRSEMNVSTLELGDSALYLCASSFQGADYGYTFGSGTRLTVV.

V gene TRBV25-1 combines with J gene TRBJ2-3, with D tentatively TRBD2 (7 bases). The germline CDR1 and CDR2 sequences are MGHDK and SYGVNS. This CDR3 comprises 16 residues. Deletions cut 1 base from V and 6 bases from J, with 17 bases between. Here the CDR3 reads CASSEFGGGSMDTQYF. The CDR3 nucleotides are TGTGCCAGCAGTGAATTTGGCGGGGGCTCCATGGATACGCAGTATTTT. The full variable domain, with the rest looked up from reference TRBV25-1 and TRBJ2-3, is EADIYQTPRYLVIGTGKKITLECSQTMGHDKMYWYQQDPGMELHLIHYSYGVNSTEKGDLSSESTVSRIRTEHFPLTLESARPSHTSQYLCASSEFGGGSMDTQYFGPGTRLTVL.

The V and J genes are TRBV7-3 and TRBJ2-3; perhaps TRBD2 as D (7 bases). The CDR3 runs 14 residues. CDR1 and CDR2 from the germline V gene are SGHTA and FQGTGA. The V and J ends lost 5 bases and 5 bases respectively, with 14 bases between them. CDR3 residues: CASSRGGALDTQYF. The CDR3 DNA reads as TGTGCCAGCAGCCGAGGGGGGGCATTAGATACGCAGTATTTT.

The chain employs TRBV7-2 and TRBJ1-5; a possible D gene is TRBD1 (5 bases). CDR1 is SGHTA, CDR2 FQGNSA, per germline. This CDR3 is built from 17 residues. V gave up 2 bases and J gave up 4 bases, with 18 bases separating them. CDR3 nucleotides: TGTGCCAGCAGCTTATCGAGGGGAGGGATAGGAAATCAGCCCCAGCATTTT. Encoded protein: CASSLSRGGIGNQPQHF.

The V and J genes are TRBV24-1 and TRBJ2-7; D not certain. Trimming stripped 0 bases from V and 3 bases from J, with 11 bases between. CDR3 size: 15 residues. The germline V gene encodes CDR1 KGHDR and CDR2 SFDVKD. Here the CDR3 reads CATSDLQAGIYEQYF. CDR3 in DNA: TGTGCCACCAGTGATTTGCAAGCAGGCATCTACGAGCAGTACTTC.

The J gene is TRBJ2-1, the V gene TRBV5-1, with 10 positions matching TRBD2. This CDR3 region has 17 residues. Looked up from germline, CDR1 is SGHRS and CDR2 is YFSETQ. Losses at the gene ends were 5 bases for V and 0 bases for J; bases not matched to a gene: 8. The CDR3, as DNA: TGCGCCAGCAGATGGTTAGCGGGGGGCCTCTCCTACAATGAGCAGTTCTTC. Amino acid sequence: CASRWLAGGLSYNEQFF.

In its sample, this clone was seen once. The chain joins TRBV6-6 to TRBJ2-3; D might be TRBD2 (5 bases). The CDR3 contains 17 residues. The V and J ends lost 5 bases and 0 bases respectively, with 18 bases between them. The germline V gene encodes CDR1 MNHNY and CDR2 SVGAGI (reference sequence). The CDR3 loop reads CASSLGWASSSTDTQYF. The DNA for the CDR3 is TGTGCCAGCAGTCTGGGGTGGGCTAGCTCTAGCACAGATACGCAGTATTTT.

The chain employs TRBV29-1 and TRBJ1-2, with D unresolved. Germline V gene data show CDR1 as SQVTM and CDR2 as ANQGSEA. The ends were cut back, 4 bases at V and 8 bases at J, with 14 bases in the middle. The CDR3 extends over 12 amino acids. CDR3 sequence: CSVVAAYDGYTF. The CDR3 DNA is TGCAGCGTTGTAGCGGCTTATGACGGCTACACCTTC.

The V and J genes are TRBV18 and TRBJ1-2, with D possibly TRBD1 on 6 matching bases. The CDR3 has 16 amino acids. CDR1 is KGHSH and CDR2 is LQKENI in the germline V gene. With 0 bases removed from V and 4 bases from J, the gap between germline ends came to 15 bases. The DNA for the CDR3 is TGTGCCAGCTCACCACCACAAACGACAGGTAGCTATGGCTACACCTTC. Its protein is CASSPPQTTGSYGYTF.

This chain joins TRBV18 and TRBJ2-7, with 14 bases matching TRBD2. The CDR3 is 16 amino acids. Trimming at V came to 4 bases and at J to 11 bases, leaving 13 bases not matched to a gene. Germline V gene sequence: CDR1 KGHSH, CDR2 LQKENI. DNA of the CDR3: TGTGCCAGCTCACTAGATCAGGGACTAGCGGGAGTTATTAAGTACTTC. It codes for CASSLDQGLAGVIKYF.

Written as DNA, the CDR3 is TGTGCCAGCTCCAGGGAGGACACTGAAGCTTTCTTT. It translates to CASSREDTEAFF. The chain recombines TRBV19 with TRBJ1-1, with TRBD1 as a possible D gene (5 bases). The V gene's germline CDR1 is LNHDA and CDR2 SQIVND (reference sequence). The V end was cut by 9 bases, the J end by 3 bases, with 11 bases between. The CDR3 extends over 12 amino acids.

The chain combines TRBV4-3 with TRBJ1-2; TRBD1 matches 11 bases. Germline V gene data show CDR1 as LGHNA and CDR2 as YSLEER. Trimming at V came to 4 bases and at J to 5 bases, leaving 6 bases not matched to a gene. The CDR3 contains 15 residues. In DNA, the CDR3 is TGCGCCAGCAGCCCCGTTGGACAGGGGGCTTATGGCTACACCTTC. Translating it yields CASSPVGQGAYGYTF.